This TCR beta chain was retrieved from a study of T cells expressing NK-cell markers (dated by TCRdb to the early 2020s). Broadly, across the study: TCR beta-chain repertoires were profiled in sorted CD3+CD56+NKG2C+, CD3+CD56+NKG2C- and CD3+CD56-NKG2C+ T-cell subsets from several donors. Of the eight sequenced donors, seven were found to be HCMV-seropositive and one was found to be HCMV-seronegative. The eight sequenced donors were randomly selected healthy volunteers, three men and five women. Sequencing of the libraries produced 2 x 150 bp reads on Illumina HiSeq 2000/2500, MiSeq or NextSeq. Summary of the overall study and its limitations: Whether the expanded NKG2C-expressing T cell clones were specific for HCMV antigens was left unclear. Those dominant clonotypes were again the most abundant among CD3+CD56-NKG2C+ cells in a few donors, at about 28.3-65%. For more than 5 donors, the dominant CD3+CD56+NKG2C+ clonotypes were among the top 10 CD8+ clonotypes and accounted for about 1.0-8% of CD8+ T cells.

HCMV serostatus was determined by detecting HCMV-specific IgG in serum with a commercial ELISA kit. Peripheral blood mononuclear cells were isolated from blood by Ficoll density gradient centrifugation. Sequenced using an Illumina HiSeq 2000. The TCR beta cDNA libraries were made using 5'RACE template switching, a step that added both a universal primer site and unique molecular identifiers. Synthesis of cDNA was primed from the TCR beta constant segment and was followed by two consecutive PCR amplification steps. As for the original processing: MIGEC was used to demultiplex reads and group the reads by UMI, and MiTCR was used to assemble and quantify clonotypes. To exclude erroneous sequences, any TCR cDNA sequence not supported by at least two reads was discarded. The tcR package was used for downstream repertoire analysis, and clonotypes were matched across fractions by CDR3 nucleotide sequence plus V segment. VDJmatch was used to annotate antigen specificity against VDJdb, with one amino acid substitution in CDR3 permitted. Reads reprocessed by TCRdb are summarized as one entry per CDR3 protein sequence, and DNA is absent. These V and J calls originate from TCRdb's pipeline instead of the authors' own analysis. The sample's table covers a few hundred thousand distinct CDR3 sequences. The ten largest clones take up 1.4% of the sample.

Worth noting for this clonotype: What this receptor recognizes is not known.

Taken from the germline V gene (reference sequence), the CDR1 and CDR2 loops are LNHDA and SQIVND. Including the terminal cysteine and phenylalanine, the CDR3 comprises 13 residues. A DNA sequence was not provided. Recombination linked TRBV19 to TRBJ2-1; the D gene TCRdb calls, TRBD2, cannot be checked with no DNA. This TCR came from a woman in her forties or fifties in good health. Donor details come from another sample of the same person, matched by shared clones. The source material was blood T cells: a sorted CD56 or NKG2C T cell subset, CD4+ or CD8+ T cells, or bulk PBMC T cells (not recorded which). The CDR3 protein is CASSIVGTLVLFF.